These T cell receptor beta chains were read from a single sample in a study of early T cells in non-severe SARS-CoV-2 infection. TCRdb re-called the 5' RACE reads with MiXCR, one entry per CDR3 protein. The sample contains 120,000 or so distinct CDR3 sequences, 10% to 15% of which appear only once. Sample: whole blood, taken at baseline. The receptors come from an adult who was a healthcare worker with PCR-confirmed SARS-CoV-2 infection or an uninfected control (not recorded which). CDR3s include the opening cysteine and the closing phenylalanine or tryptophan. A D gene is named only where the DNA matches it firmly. The listing skips clone size in some rows; elsewhere it reads once, few, many or a size class.

size	length	V	J	D	CDR3	DNA
.	13	TRBV7-3	TRBJ2-7	.	CASSSDSRHEQYF	TGTGCCAGCAGCTCGGACAGCCGACACGAGCAGTACTTC
many	17	TRBV2	TRBJ2-7	TRBD2	CASTRGLAGALTLRRYF	TGTGCCAGCACAAGGGGACTAGCGGGGGCGTTAACCTTACGACGGTACTTC
few	13	TRBV15	TRBJ2-7	.	CATSRQPGGEQYF	TGTGCCACCAGCAGGCAACCCGGGGGCGAGCAGTACTTC
.	15	TRBV28	TRBJ2-1	.	CASSYRDIRDNEQFF	TGTGCCAGCAGTTACCGGGACATTCGGGACAATGAGCAGTTCTTC
few	11	TRBV20-1	TRBJ2-3	.	CSAPGADTQYF	TGCAGTGCCCCCGGCGCAGATACGCAGTATTTT
few	15	TRBV5-1	TRBJ2-1	TRBD2	CASSPSGIYYNEQFF	TGCGCCAGCAGCCCTAGCGGGATATACTACAATGAGCAGTTCTTC
many	14	TRBV10-3	TRBJ2-1	.	CAINSGREVNEQFF	TGTGCCATCAATTCGGGCAGGGAAGTCAATGAGCAGTTCTTC
many	16	TRBV4-1	TRBJ2-7	.	CASSLAGTDSSYEQYF	TGCGCCAGCAGCCTAGCCGGGACCGACTCTTCCTACGAGCAGTACTTC
.	14	TRBV7-3	TRBJ2-7	TRBD2	CASSFGLAGTEQYF	TGTGCCAGCAGCTTTGGACTAGCGGGAACCGAGCAGTACTTC
.	15	TRBV7-2	TRBJ2-1	TRBD2	CASSLIGGAYNEQFF	TGTGCCAGCAGCTTAATCGGGGGGGCCTACAATGAGCAGTTCTTC
.	14	TRBV2	TRBJ1-4	.	CASSEKGMDEKLFF	TGTGCCAGCAGTGAAAAGGGTATGGATGAAAAACTGTTTTTT
few	20	TRBV5-1	TRBJ2-5	TRBD1	CASSVGRSGTGPYRRETQYF	TGCGCCAGCAGCGTAGGCCGCTCCGGGACAGGGCCTTATAGAAGAGAGACCCAGTACTTC
.	15	TRBV18	TRBJ2-1	TRBD1	CASSLSGGIDNEQFF	TGTGCCAGCTCTCTTTCAGGGGGCATCGACAATGAGCAGTTCTTC
few	15	TRBV6-1	TRBJ2-7	TRBD1	CASSYVGTGQYEQYF	TGTGCCAGCAGTTACGTCGGGACAGGGCAATACGAGCAGTACTTC
.	15	TRBV9	TRBJ1-4	TRBD1	CASSVAGQAEEKLFF	TGTGCCAGCAGCGTAGCTGGACAGGCGGAGGAAAAACTGTTTTTT